The subject of this entry is one T cell receptor (beta chain). The specificity of this receptor is unknown. No qualities accompany the bases; no much larger clone lies one base away. This sample was included in a study of blood T cell repertoires in COVID-19 (dated by TCRdb to about 2020). Context from the whole study: Collaborator samples came from the United States, Italy and Spain and covered acute and convalescent phases of COVID-19. HLA class I and class II types, where available, came from metadata supplied by the sample provider rather than from assay-based typing. The dataset comprised deeply sampled blood TCRbeta repertoires from subjects exposed to, actively infected with, or recovered from COVID-19. The repertoires were released in a freely available public database meant as a resource for research on the immune response to SARS-CoV-2. The material from the prospective study consisted of cDNA or gDNA derived from T cells, B-cell-depleted T cells, or PBMCs. Nearly every sample came with metadata listing a de-identified subject ID, COVID-19 status, age in years and sex. The samples were drawn from two sources: the first 160 participants of the ongoing ImmuneRACE study, and 1,000 to 1,500 subjects contributed by 6 global collaborators. The investigation overall reported the following: The amount of clinical and demographic metadata varied by source and participant and was provided uncurated.

TCRbeta CDR3 regions were amplified from genomic DNA by means of the immunoSEQ Assay, a bias-controlled multiplex PCR. For the original study's pipeline: The number of nucleated cells in each sample was estimated from the amplification of reference gene primers within the assay. To quantify the absolute abundance of each unique TCRbeta CDR3 rearrangement, sequence reads were collapsed and filtered. For each sample, productive Simpson clonality was calculated as the square root of Simpson's diversity index over productive rearrangements. Drawn from immuneACCESS, this table holds only the in-frame rearrangements with V and J called that TCRdb kept. Clones are partly lost; checked studies trace under half to an unresolved V gene and leave the rest unexplained. The DNA gave D and trimming, while V, J and clone size come from that table. For this sample there are around 120,000 clones; more than 60% appear just once. The top ten hold approximately 2.1% of the sample.

The CDR3 numbers 15 residues from cysteine through phenylalanine. CDR3 DNA only is kept here, 45 bases in frame from base 1. V lost 2 bases and J lost 5 bases; the stretch between them is 12 bases long. Via the germline V gene, CDR1 is SGHAT and CDR2 FQNNGV. The collaborating institutions used their own protocols to collect whole blood in K2EDTA tubes. Collaborator samples were shipped for TCRbeta analysis as frozen whole blood, isolated PBMCs, or DNA extracted from either sample type. The sequence is built from TRBV11-2 and TRBJ2-2; tentative D gene TRBD2, with 6 bases matching. This receptor was identified in a woman aged 65 to 85 with acute or convalescent COVID-19. What was sequenced was peripheral blood. The CDR3 corresponds to CASSLLTGGTGELFF. The DNA is TGTGCCAGCAGCTTACTTACTGGGGGGACCGGGGAGCTGTTTTTT.